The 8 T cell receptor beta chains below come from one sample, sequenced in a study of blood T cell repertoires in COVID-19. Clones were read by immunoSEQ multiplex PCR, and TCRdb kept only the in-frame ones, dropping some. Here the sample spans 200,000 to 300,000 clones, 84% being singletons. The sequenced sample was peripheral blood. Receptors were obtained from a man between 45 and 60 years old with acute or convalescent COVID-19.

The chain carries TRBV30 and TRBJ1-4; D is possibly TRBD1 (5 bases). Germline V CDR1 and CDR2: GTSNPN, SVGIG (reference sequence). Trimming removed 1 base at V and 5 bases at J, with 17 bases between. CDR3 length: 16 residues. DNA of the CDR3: TGTGCCTGGAGTGGGAACAGGATGCTAAGGAATGAAAAACTGTTTTTT. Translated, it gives CAWSGNRMLRNEKLFF.

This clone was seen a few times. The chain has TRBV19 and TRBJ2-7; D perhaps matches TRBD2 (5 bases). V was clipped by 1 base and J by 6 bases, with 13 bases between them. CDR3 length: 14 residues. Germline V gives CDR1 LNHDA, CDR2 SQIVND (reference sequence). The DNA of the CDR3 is TGTGCCAGTAGTATAGCGGGGTTTTCGTTCGAGCAGTACTTC. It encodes CASSIAGFSFEQYF.

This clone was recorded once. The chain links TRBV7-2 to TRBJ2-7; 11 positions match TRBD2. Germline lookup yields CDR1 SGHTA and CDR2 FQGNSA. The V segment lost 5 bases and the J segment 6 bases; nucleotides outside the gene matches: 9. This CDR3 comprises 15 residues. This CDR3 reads CASSTTSGRPFEQYF. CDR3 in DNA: TGTGCCAGCAGCACTACTAGCGGGAGACCCTTCGAGCAGTACTTC.

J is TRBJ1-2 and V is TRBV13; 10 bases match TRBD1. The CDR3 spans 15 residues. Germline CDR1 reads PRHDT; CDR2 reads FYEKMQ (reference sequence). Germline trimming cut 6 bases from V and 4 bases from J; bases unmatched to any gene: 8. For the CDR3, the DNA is TGTGCCAGCAGGGTCGGGACAGGGGATTTCTATGGCTACACCTTC. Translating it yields CASRVGTGDFYGYTF.

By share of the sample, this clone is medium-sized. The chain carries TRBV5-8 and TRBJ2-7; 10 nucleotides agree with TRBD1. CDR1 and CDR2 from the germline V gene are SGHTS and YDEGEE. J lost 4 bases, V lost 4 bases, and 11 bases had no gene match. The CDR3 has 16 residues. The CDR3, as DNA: TGTGCCAGCAGCCAAAGGCGTGGGACAGGGGAATACGAGCAGTACTTC. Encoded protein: CASSQRRGTGEYEQYF.

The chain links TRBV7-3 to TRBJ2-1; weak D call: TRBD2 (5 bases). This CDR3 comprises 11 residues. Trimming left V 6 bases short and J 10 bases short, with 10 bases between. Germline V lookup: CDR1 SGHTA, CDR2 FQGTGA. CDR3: CASSAGGEQFF. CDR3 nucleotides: TGTGCCAGCAGTGCAGGCGGGGAGCAGTTCTTC.

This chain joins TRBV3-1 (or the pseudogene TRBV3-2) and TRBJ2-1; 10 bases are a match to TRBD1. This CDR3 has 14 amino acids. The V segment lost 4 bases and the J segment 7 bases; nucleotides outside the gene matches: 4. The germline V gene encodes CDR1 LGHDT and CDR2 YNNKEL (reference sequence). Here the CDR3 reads CASSLGQGVNEQFF. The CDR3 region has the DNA TGTGCCAGCAGCCTCGGACAGGGGGTGAATGAGCAGTTCTTC.

This CDR3 is CASSPGDTSSPYEQYF. The CDR3 DNA reads TGTGCCAGCAGCCCCGGGGACACCAGTTCCCCCTACGAGCAGTACTTC. The chain employs TRBV9 and TRBJ2-7; tentatively, D is TRBD1 (6 bases). The CDR3 is made up of 16 amino acids. Germline loops: CDR1 SGDLS, CDR2 YYNGEE. V shed 4 bases and J shed 2 bases, with 19 bases lying between them.